What follows are 8 T cell receptor beta chains derived from one specimen sequenced in a study of control samples from healthy donors and cancer patients. Sequenced by immunoSEQ multiplex PCR; TCRdb stores in-frame clones only, minus some. The sample includes tens of thousands of clones, roughly 80% seen only once; the top ten take roughly 39%. Sequencing was done on a sample of PBMCs. All receptors come from a man in his 70s with lung cancer.

V usage is TRBV27 and J usage is TRBJ1-4; D remains unclear. CDR3 size: 14 residues. V was shortened by 4 bases and J by 1 base, with 7 bases between the two germline ends. Germline V gene data show CDR1 as MNHEY and CDR2 as SMNVEV (reference sequence). In DNA form, the CDR3 reads TGTGCCAGCAGTTCGAGAAGAACTAATGAAAAACTGTTTTTT. It codes for CASSSRRTNEKLFF.

This clone was found a few times. The rearrangement links TRBV6-1 to TRBJ2-3; the D is unclear. Per germline, CDR1 MNHNS and CDR2 SASEGT. CDR3 length: 16 residues. The V and J ends lost 0 bases and 0 bases respectively, with 10 bases between them. The CDR3 DNA follows: TGTGCCAGCAGTGAAGCGAAAGGGATTAGCACAGATACGCAGTATTTT. Its protein is CASSEAKGISTDTQYF.

The chain joins TRBV28 to TRBJ2-2, with 9 nucleotides matching TRBD2. The CDR3 extends over 13 amino acids. J was trimmed by 3 bases and V by 11 bases; bases with no gene match: 4. Germline V gene sequence: CDR1 MDHEN, CDR2 SYDVKM. CDR3 sequence reads: CASLAGDTGELFF. In DNA form, the CDR3 reads TGTGCCTCCTTAGCGGGGGACACCGGGGAGCTGTTTTTT.

The chain links TRBV19 to TRBJ2-7, with D perhaps TRBD1 or TRBD2 (5 bases each). The V gene's germline CDR1 is LNHDA and CDR2 SQIVND (reference sequence). The CDR3 runs 13 residues. V shed 3 bases and J shed 3 bases, with 9 bases lying between them. Written as DNA, the CDR3 is TGTGCCAGTAGTATCCGTGGGGGCTACGAGCAGTACTTC. Amino acids: CASSIRGGYEQYF.

This sequence joins TRBV10-1 and TRBJ2-2, with D perhaps matching TRBD1 (6 bases). Germline V gives CDR1 WNHNN, CDR2 SYGVQD (reference sequence). The V end lost 6 bases, the J end lost 2 bases, and 10 bases lay between the germline ends. The CDR3 covers 14 residues. The CDR3 DNA follows: TGCGCCAGCAGGGGCAGGGGAAACACCGGGGAGCTGTTTTTT. It yields the protein CASRGRGNTGELFF.

V gene TRBV4-2 combines with J gene TRBJ1-4, with 7 bases matching TRBD1. Germline V gives CDR1 LGHNA, CDR2 YNFKEQ. The V segment lost 3 bases and the J segment 0 bases; nucleotides outside the gene matches: 4. This CDR3 contains 16 residues. CDR3 residues: CASSQGDSATNEKLFF. As DNA, the CDR3 is TGTGCCAGCAGCCAGGGGGACAGTGCAACTAATGAAAAACTGTTTTTT.

The J gene is TRBJ1-1, the V gene TRBV5-5; D unresolved. V lost 4 bases and J lost 7, with 14 bases in between. The CDR3 extends over 13 amino acids. Per the germline V gene, CDR1 is SGHKS and CDR2 is YYEKEE (reference sequence). The CDR3 DNA reads TGTGCCAGCAGCCCCGTCCCCGGCGGTGAAGCTTTCTTT. This codes for CASSPVPGGEAFF.

The rearrangement uses TRBV19 and TRBJ2-5; TRBD2 might be the D (6 bases). V was trimmed by 7 bases and J by 2 bases, leaving 14 bases between them. The CDR3 runs to 14 residues. The germline gives CDR1 LNHDA, CDR2 SQIVND (reference sequence). CDR3 region: CASKFRAGQETQYF. The CDR3 region has the DNA TGTGCCAGTAAATTCCGGGCGGGGCAAGAGACCCAGTACTTC.